What follows are 19 T cell receptor beta chains derived from one specimen sequenced in a study of blood T cell repertoires in COVID-19 (dated by TCRdb to the early 2020s). Libraries were built with the immunoSEQ multiplex PCR assay. TCRdb mirrors the immuneACCESS table, restricted to in-frame sequences. Some clones are absent from its copies; in checked studies, under half trace to an unresolved V gene, and the reason for the others is unknown. For this sample there are about 170,000 clones; 65% to 85% appear just once. 15% to 20% of the sample is held by the ten biggest clonotypes. The specimen was peripheral blood. The receptors stem from a woman in her 70s who had recovered from COVID-19.

Note on this clone: The same CDR3 arises from other DNA sequences in this sample as well. The chain has TRBV18 and TRBJ1-1; TRBD1 is a possible D gene (5 bases). The CDR3 loop spans 13 amino acids. The germline CDR1 and CDR2 sequences are KGHSH and LQKENI. Trimming cost V 3 bases and J 3 bases, with 8 bases left between them. This CDR3 reads CASSPGGDTEAFF. The CDR3 DNA is TGTGCCAGCTCACCCGGGGGGGACACTGAAGCTTTCTTT.

This rearrangement joins TRBV5-6 to TRBJ1-2; 8 positions agree with TRBD1. V dropped 4 bases and J dropped 4; count of bases not matched to a gene: 9. Germline V gene data show CDR1 as SGHDT and CDR2 as YYEEEE. This CDR3 comprises 15 residues. The CDR3 loop reads CASSPPTGGGYGYTF. CDR3 sequence (DNA): TGTGCCAGCAGCCCACCCACAGGGGGAGGCTATGGCTACACCTTC.

V and J are TRBV11-2 and TRBJ2-3; TRBD1 matches at 9 bases. The CDR3 totals 15 residues. V lost 5 bases to trimming and J lost 2 bases; unmatched junction nucleotides: 5. Germline CDR1 reads SGHAT; CDR2 reads FQNNGV. The CDR3 here is CASSPRTGVTDTQYF. CDR3 nucleotide sequence: TGTGCCAGCAGCCCCCGGACAGGGGTCACAGATACGCAGTATTTT.

This chain uses TRBV5-5 with TRBJ2-6; no clear D. Germline V gives CDR1 SGHKS, CDR2 YYEKEE (reference sequence). Trimming cost V 4 bases and J 0 bases, with 5 bases left between them. This CDR3 is 14 amino acids long. The CDR3 nucleotides are TGTGCCAGCAGCCCATTCTCTGGGGCCAACGTCCTGACTTTC. Protein product: CASSPFSGANVLTF.

This clone was picked up one time. This chain links TRBV29-1 with TRBJ2-3; 11 nucleotides align to TRBD2. The CDR3 spans 15 residues. The trim removed 4 bases at V and 1 base at J, leaving 4 bases unmatched. CDR1 is SQVTM, CDR2 ANQGSEA, per germline. The CDR3 DNA reads TGCAGCGTTGCTTCGACTAGCGGGGGCACAGATACGCAGTATTTT. Translation gives CSVASTSGGTDTQYF.

The genes are TRBV10-3 and TRBJ2-3, with 8 bases aligning to TRBD1. This CDR3 spans 14 amino acids. After removal of 6 bases from V and 6 bases from J, the junction contained 8 bases not matched to a gene. CDR1 ENHRY and CDR2 SYGVKD come from the germline V gene. This CDR3 is CAIRAGQATDTQYF. The CDR3 DNA reads as TGTGCCATCAGGGCGGGACAGGCTACGGATACGCAGTATTTT.

V usage is TRBV5-1 and J usage is TRBJ2-3, with TRBD2 identical over 12 bases. Germline V gives CDR1 SGHRS, CDR2 YFSETQ. The CDR3 runs 16 residues. With 3 bases clipped from V and 4 bases from J, the junction kept 6 bases outside the gene matches. The CDR3 here is CASSSGLAGRADTQYF. The CDR3 DNA is TGCGCCAGCAGCTCGGGACTAGCGGGCCGGGCAGATACGCAGTATTTT. Full variable domain (rest looked up from reference TRBV5-1 and TRBJ2-3): KAGVTQTPRYLIKTRGQQVTLSCSPISGHRSVSWYQQTPGQGLQFLFEYFSETQRNKGNFPGRFSGRQFSNSRSEMNVSTLELGDSALYLCASSSGLAGRADTQYFGPGTRLTVL.

The genes are TRBV20-1 and TRBJ1-1, with D possibly TRBD1 on 6 matching bases. The V gene's germline CDR1 is DFQATT and CDR2 SNEGSKA (reference sequence). Deletions cut 5 bases from V and 0 bases from J, with 10 bases between. This CDR3 contains 13 residues. The CDR3 DNA sequence: TGCAGTGCTCGTGGGGGCATGAACACTGAAGCTTTCTTT. It yields the protein CSARGGMNTEAFF.

The chain links TRBV10-3 to TRBJ2-7; D might be TRBD2 (6 bases). V was pared by 10 bases and J by 0 bases, with 19 bases between. The germline V gene has CDR1 ENHRY and CDR2 SYGVKD. This CDR3 is built from 15 residues. The CDR3 DNA is TGTGCCACGACGGGGGTACCCGGGAGCTCCTACGAGCAGTACTTC. Residues: CATTGVPGSSYEQYF.

This chain links TRBV7-2 with TRBJ1-3; TRBD1 matches 7 bases. V was pared by 8 bases and J by 2 bases, with 9 bases of the junction left unmatched. CDR1 is SGHTA and CDR2 is FQGNSA in the germline V gene. The length of the CDR3 is 15 residues. The CDR3 coding sequence is TGTGCCAGCCTAGGGGGCTGGGTGGCTGGAAACACCATATATTTT. This gives the protein CASLGGWVAGNTIYF.

This clone was detected once. The chain is built from TRBV5-1 and TRBJ1-1; TRBD1 matches at 8 bases. The CDR3 is 17 amino acids. Germline assignment: CDR1 SGHRS and CDR2 YFSETQ. J was trimmed by 4 bases and V by 2 bases; bases with no gene match: 13. The CDR3 reads CASSLVQGAESRTEAFF. DNA of the CDR3: TGCGCCAGCAGCTTAGTTCAGGGGGCGGAATCCCGCACTGAAGCTTTCTTT.

The rearrangement links TRBV13 to TRBJ1-4; D is undetermined. Germline V gene data show CDR1 as PRHDT and CDR2 as FYEKMQ (reference sequence). The germline V and J ends were trimmed by 8 bases and 0 bases, with 10 bases remaining between them. The CDR3 sequence is 14 residues long. The CDR3 DNA reads as TGTGCCAGCGAAGCATCTGCAACTAATGAAAAACTGTTTTTT. Translating gives CASEASATNEKLFF.

The V and J genes are TRBV6-5 and TRBJ2-3, with D perhaps matching TRBD2 (6 bases). Germline V gene lookup returns CDR1 MNHEY and CDR2 SVGAGI. CDR3 size: 14 residues. Trimming shortened V by 7 bases and J by 1 base, and 12 bases separated the two germline ends. The CDR3 loop is CASTRERRTDTQYF. The CDR3 DNA is TGTGCCAGCACCCGGGAGCGGCGCACAGATACGCAGTATTTT.

CDR3 amino acids: CASSQEGTSGRDTQYF. The DNA of the CDR3 is TGCGCCAGCAGCCAAGAGGGGACTAGCGGAAGGGATACGCAGTATTTT. This chain links TRBV4-1 with TRBJ2-3; 11 nucleotides line up with TRBD2. J lost 6 bases, V lost 0 bases, and 5 bases had no gene match. The CDR3 is 16 residues long. Germline V gene lookup returns CDR1 MGHRA and CDR2 YSYEKL.

The chain couples TRBV28 to TRBJ1-2; 10 nucleotides agree with TRBD1. The V segment lost 6 bases and the J segment 7 bases; nucleotides outside the gene matches: 5. Germline lookup yields CDR1 MDHEN and CDR2 SYDVKM. The CDR3 spans 13 residues. DNA for the CDR3: TGTGCCAGCAGCCTGACAGGGGGCTTTGGCTACACCTTC. Translated, it gives CASSLTGGFGYTF.

The chain uses TRBV9 and TRBJ2-1, with TRBD1 identical over 9 bases. This CDR3 is 15 amino acids long. J lost 5 bases, V lost 4 bases, and 7 bases had no gene match. The germline CDR1 and CDR2 sequences are SGDLS and YYNGEE. CDR3 bases: TGTGCCAGCAGCAAAGGACAGGGGATGAACAATGAGCAGTTCTTC. Protein product: CASSKGQGMNNEQFF.

The chain has TRBV7-9 and TRBJ1-2, with TRBD1 matching over 9 bases. CDR3 length: 16 amino acids. Per the germline V gene, CDR1 is SEHNR and CDR2 is FQNEAQ (reference sequence). V shed 5 bases and J 8 bases; nucleotides not matched to a gene: 15. In nucleotides, the CDR3 is TGTGCCAGCAGCCCACCGACAGGGGGTGAGACGGTGGGCTACACCTTC. Protein sequence: CASSPPTGGETVGYTF.

The rearrangement joins TRBV11-3 to TRBJ2-3, with 15 bases identical to TRBD2. Germline V gives CDR1 SGHNT, CDR2 YENEEA. J gave up 0 bases and V 3 bases, and 4 bases lay outside the gene matches. This CDR3 is 18 amino acids long. The CDR3, as DNA: TGTGCCAGCAGCTTGGGGACTAGCGGGAGGACTAGCACAGATACGCAGTATTTT. Its protein is CASSLGTSGRTSTDTQYF.

The CDR3 reads CASSYSTGTGGEKLFF. In DNA, the CDR3 is TGTGCCAGCAGTTACTCGACCGGGACAGGGGGTGAAAAACTGTTTTTT. The V gene is TRBV6-5, the J gene TRBJ1-4; 11 bases fit TRBD1. The CDR3 has 16 residues. J was trimmed by 7 bases and V by 0 bases; bases with no gene match: 4. Looked up from germline, CDR1 is MNHEY and CDR2 is SVGAGI.